These T cell receptor beta chains were read from a single sample in a study of Ad26.COV2.S vaccination and SARS-CoV-2 variants. Only in-frame clones appear in the TCRdb table, and some are missing; sequencing was by immunoSEQ multiplex PCR. The sample contains hundreds of thousands of clones, 92% of which appear only once. The specimen was peripheral blood, collected after recovery from COVID-19. These TCRs come from a human donor who had recovered from COVID-19. CDR3s leave out the opening cysteine and the closing phenylalanine or tryptophan. Each record gives: V gene, J gene, CDR3 protein.

V gene: TRBV21-1
J gene: TRBJ2-7
CDR3 protein: ASSKPRGTGGSYEQY

V gene: TRBV28
J gene: TRBJ1-2
CDR3 protein: ASSKTGTYGYT

V gene: TRBV4-1
J gene: TRBJ2-7
CDR3 protein: ASSQVPGGAYYEQY

V gene: TRBV11-2
J gene: TRBJ2-5
CDR3 protein: ASSLEGRAPSQETQY

V gene: TRBV24-1
J gene: TRBJ2-2
CDR3 protein: ATSDRRHTGELF

V gene: TRBV27
J gene: TRBJ1-2
CDR3 protein: ASSPRGPYGYT

V gene: TRBV7-8
J gene: TRBJ2-3
CDR3 protein: ASSSNLGDSTQY

V gene: TRBV19
J gene: TRBJ2-5
CDR3 protein: ASSILLAAQETQY

V gene: TRBV11-2
J gene: TRBJ1-4
CDR3 protein: ASREQPGEKLF

V gene: TRBV5-6
J gene: TRBJ2-1
CDR3 protein: ASSLLMLRDRSNEQF

V gene: TRBV10-2
J gene: TRBJ1-1
CDR3 protein: ASRKIAGTENTEAF

V gene: TRBV5-6
J gene: TRBJ2-7
CDR3 protein: ASSLYRGTGLTYEQY

V gene: TRBV5-4
J gene: TRBJ1-5
CDR3 protein: ASSAGQGNQPQH

V gene: TRBV10-2
J gene: TRBJ2-5
CDR3 protein: ASSPAERRETQY

V gene: TRBV18
J gene: TRBJ2-2
CDR3 protein: ASSPFGQGGTGELF

V gene: TRBV7-9
J gene: TRBJ2-5
CDR3 protein: ASSPRIAGGQQETQY

V gene: TRBV13
J gene: TRBJ2-1
CDR3 protein: ASSLRGASNEQF

V gene: TRBV18
J gene: TRBJ2-5
CDR3 protein: ASSPQGQETQY

V gene: TRBV10-1
J gene: TRBJ1-5
CDR3 protein: ASRAAEGYSNQPQH

V gene: TRBV2
J gene: TRBJ1-5
CDR3 protein: ASGGQGDSNQPQH

V gene: TRBV6-5
J gene: TRBJ1-4
CDR3 protein: ASSSTGVPEKLF

V gene: TRBV5-4
J gene: TRBJ1-2
CDR3 protein: ASSLSGTPATNYGYT

V gene: TRBV7-2
J gene: TRBJ1-2
CDR3 protein: ASSSQPGQGKNGYT

V gene: TRBV19
J gene: TRBJ1-4
CDR3 protein: ASRDEGQGNEKLF

V gene: TRBV2
J gene: TRBJ2-3
CDR3 protein: ASRKRGGTDTQY

V gene: TRBV29-1
J gene: TRBJ2-2
CDR3 protein: SVRVGGELF

V gene: TRBV2
J gene: TRBJ1-2
CDR3 protein: ASRTGVDYGYT

V gene: TRBV7-2
J gene: TRBJ2-5
CDR3 protein: ASSLDRSQETQY

V gene: TRBV6-2/TRBV6-3
J gene: TRBJ2-7
CDR3 protein: ASSYSYPFAQRGLHYEQY

V gene: TRBV27
J gene: TRBJ1-6
CDR3 protein: ASSLSPGSGNSPLH

V gene: TRBV6-1
J gene: TRBJ2-5
CDR3 protein: ASSDADGRTQY

V gene: TRBV6-4
J gene: TRBJ2-1
CDR3 protein: ASSDSRATYNEQF

V gene: TRBV3-1/TRBV3-2
J gene: TRBJ1-6
CDR3 protein: ASSQPDRGPNSPLH

V gene: TRBV4-1
J gene: TRBJ2-4
CDR3 protein: ASSQTGHVGIQY

V gene: TRBV12-5
J gene: TRBJ2-1
CDR3 protein: ASGLVGVGGDEQF